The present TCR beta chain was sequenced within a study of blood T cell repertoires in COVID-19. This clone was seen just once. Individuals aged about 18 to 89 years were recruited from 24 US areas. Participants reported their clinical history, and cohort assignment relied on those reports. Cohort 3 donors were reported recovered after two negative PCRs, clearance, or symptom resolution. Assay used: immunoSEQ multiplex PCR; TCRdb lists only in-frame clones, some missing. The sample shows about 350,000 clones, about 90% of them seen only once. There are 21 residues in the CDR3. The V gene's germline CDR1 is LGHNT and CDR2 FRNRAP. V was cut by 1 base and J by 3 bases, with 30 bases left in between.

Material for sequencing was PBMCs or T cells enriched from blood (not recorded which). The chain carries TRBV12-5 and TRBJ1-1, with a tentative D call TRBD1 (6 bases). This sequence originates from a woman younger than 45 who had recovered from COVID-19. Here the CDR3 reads CASGLGSAFRQQGLSDTEAFF. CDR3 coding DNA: TGTGCTAGTGGTTTGGGGTCGGCATTTCGCCAACAGGGTCTTTCGGACACTGAAGCTTTCTTT.